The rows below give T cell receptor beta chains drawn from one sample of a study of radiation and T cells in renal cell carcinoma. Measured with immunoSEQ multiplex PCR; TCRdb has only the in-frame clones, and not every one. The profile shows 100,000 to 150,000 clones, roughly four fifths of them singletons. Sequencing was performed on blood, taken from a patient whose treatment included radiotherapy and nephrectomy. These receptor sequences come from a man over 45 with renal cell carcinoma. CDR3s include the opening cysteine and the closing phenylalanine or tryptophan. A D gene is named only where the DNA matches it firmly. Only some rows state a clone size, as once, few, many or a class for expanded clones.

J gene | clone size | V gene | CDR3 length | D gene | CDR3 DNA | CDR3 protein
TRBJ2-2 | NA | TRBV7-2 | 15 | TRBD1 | TGTGCCAGCAGCCCACAGGGGGGCAACACCGGGGAGCTGTTTTTT | CASSPQGGNTGELFF
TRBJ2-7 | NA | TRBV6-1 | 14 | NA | TGTGCCAGCAGTGATCCCGGGTCCGCCTACGAGCAGTACTTC | CASSDPGSAYEQYF
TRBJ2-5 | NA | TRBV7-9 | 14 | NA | TGTGCCAGCAGCGAGAGCGGACGTCACAAGACCCAGTACTTC | CASSESGRHKTQYF
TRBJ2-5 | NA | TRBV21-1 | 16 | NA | TGTGCCAGCAGCAAAGGGGACAGAGTGAGTTTAGAGACCCAGTACTTC | CASSKGDRVSLETQYF
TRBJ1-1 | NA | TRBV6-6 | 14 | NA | TGTGCCAGCAGTTACTCCAGGCACAACACTGAAGCTTTCTTT | CASSYSRHNTEAFF
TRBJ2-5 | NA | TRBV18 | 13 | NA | TGTGCCAGCTCACCAAACAAGCAAGAGACCCAGTACTTC | CASSPNKQETQYF
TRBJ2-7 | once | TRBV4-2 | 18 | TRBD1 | TGTGCCAGCAGCCAAGCCCTTTCCCGGGACAGGGATTCCTACGAGCAGTACTTC | CASSQALSRDRDSYEQYF
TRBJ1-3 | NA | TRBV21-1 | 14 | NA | TGTGCCAGCAGCAAACCAGGCCACCGGAACACCATATATTTT | CASSKPGHRNTIYF
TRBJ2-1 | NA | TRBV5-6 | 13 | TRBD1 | TGTGCCAGCAGCTTGGGGCAAGGGGACAGAAGTTTCTTC | CASSLGQGDRSFF
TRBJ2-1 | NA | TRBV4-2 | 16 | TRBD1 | TGTGCCAGCAGCCAAGATTGGGACAGGGGAAACAATGAGCAGTTCTTC | CASSQDWDRGNNEQFF
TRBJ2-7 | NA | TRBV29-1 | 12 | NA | TGCAGCGTTGAACAGGTTTCTAGGGAGCAGTACTTC | CSVEQVSREQYF
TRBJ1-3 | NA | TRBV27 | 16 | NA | TGTGCCAGGTTATTACGACAGGATCTTCTTCCAAACACCATATATTTT | CARLLRQDLLPNTIYF
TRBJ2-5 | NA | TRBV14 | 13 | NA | TGTGCCAGCAGCCAAGATTTCCGGGAGACCCAGTACTTC | CASSQDFRETQYF
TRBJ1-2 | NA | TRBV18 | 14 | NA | TGTGCCAGCTCACCACTCGGCAGCGACTATGGCTACACCTTC | CASSPLGSDYGYTF
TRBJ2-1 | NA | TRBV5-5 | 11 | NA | TGTGCCAGCAGCTTTTTGAATGAGCAGTTCTTC | CASSFLNEQFF
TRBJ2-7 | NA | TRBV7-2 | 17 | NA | TGTGCCAGCAGCTGGGTGTCGACGGGGTCTAGCTCCTACGAGCAGTACTTC | CASSWVSTGSSSYEQYF
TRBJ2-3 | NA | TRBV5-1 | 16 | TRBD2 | TGCGCCAGCAGCTTGACCCAGCGGGGGGGCGGCGATACGCAGTATTTT | CASSLTQRGGGDTQYF
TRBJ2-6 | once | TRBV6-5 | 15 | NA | TGTGCCAGCAGCCCTACAGCCCCTGGGGCCAACGTCCTGACTTTC | CASSPTAPGANVLTF
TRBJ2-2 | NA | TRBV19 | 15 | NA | TGTGCCAGTAGTCCCCCAGGGGCTCTCACCGGGGAGCTGTTTTTT | CASSPPGALTGELFF
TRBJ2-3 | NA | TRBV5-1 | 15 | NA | TGCGCCAGCAGCTTGACCTGGGGGAGCACAGATACGCAGTATTTT | CASSLTWGSTDTQYF
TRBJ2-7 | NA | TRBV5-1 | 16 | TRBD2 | TGCGCCAGCAGCCAAGGAGGCGGGAGGGCTTCCTACGAGCAGTACTTC | CASSQGGGRASYEQYF
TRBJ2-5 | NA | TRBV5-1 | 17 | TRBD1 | TGCGCCAGCAGCGCAGGACAGGGGGCACTTAAACAAGAGACCCAGTACTTC | CASSAGQGALKQETQYF
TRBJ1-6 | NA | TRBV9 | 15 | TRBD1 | TGTGCCAGCAGCGCCTGGGACAGCCGCGCGACACCCCTCCACTTT | CASSAWDSRATPLHF
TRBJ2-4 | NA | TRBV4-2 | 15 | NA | TGTGCCAGCAGCCAAGATTGGGGCAGGAAAAACATTCAGTACTTC | CASSQDWGRKNIQYF
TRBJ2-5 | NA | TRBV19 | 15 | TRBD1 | TGTGCCAGTAGTATCCGGGACAGGGGTCAAGAGACCCAGTACTTC | CASSIRDRGQETQYF
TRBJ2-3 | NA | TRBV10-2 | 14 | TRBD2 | TGCGCCAGTGGGACTAGCGGAAGGTCAGATACGCAGTATTTT | CASGTSGRSDTQYF
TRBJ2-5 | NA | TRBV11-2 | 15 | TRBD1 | TGTGCCAGCAGCTTGTCAGGACAGGTACAAGAGACCCAGTACTTC | CASSLSGQVQETQYF
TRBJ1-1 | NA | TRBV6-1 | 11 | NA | TGTGCCAGCAGTCAACAGGTTGAAGCTTTCTTT | CASSQQVEAFF
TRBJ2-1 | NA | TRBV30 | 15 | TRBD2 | TGTGCCTGGAGTGTACCGGGGGGGGCCCCAGGTGAGCAGTTCTTC | CAWSVPGGAPGEQFF
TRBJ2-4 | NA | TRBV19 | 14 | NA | TGTGCCAGTAGTAAGATCCAAGGGACAAACATTCAGTACTTC | CASSKIQGTNIQYF
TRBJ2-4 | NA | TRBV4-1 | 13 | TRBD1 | TGCGCCAGCAGCCAAGACGTCAAGGGGGCTAAGTACTTC | CASSQDVKGAKYF
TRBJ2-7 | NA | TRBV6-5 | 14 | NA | TGTGCCAGCAGTTACTCGAGCAGGGGCGGCGAGCAGTACTTC | CASSYSSRGGEQYF
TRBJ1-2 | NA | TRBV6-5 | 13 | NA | TGTGCCAGCAGTCCCGTGGGCGACTATGGCTACACCTTC | CASSPVGDYGYTF
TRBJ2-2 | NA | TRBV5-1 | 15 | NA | TGCGCCAGCAGCCGAAGGGCAACGAACACCGGGGAGCTGTTTTTT | CASSRRATNTGELFF
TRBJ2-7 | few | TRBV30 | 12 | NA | TGTGCCTGGAGTGTAAACTCTAACGAGCAGTACTTC | CAWSVNSNEQYF
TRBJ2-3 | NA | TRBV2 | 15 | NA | TGTGCCAGCAGTCTCTCGAGACGGAACACAGATACGCAGTATTTT | CASSLSRRNTDTQYF
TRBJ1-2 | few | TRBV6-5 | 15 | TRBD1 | TGTGCCAGCAGTTATGATAACAGGGGTAACTATGGCTACACCTTC | CASSYDNRGNYGYTF
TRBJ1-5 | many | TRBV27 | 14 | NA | TGTGCCAGCAGTTTGTCCGGACAGAATCAGCCCCAGCATTTT | CASSLSGQNQPQHF
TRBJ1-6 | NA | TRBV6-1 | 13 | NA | TGTGCCAGCAGTGCTGCAAGGAATTCACCCCTCCACTTT | CASSAARNSPLHF
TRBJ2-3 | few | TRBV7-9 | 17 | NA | TGTGCCAGCAGCAAAATTTTCGGCAGTACGAAAGAGGATACGCAGTATTTT | CASSKIFGSTKEDTQYF
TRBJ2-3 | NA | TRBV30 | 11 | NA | TGTGCCTGGAGTGTTGAATATACGCAGTATTTT | CAWSVEYTQYF
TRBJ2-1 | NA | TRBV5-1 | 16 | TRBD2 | TGCGCCAGCAGCTTGACTAGCGGGAGTAAGTTGGATGAGCAGTTCTTC | CASSLTSGSKLDEQFF
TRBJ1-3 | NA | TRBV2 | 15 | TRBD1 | TGTGCCAGCAGTGCCGGGACAGGGGCCGGAAACACCATATATTTT | CASSAGTGAGNTIYF
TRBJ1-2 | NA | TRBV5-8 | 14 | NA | TGTGCCAGCAGCTTGTCTCCCGGGTTCTATGGCTACACCTTC | CASSLSPGFYGYTF
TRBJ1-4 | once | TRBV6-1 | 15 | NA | TGTGCCAGCAGTGATGCCCAAGGGTTTGGTGAAAAACTGTTTTTT | CASSDAQGFGEKLFF
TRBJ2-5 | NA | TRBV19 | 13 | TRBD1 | TGTGCCAGTAGTATTCAGGGGGCTGAGACCCAGTACTTC | CASSIQGAETQYF
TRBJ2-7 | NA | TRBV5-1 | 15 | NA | TGCGCCAGCAGAGACGCCTACGACCCTTCCTACGAGCAGTACTTC | CASRDAYDPSYEQYF